This entry lists 3 T cell receptor beta chains sequenced from one sample in a study of blood T cells in healthy people across ages. PCR was performed a second time for about 7 to 11 cycles using a sample-barcoded 5' primer and a J-beta primer mix. TCRdb ran MiXCR on the 5' RACE reads and lists one entry per CDR3 protein. The sample contains around 870,000 distinct CDR3 sequences, 29% of which appear only once. Sequencing used blood. The receptors shown here come from a woman older than 75 in good health.

The sample holds many counts of this clonotype. The CDR3 sequence: CASSYSGTGNNEQFF. The CDR3 coding sequence is TGTGCCAGCAGTTACTCGGGGACAGGGAACAATGAGCAGTTCTTC. The chain carries TRBV6-2 or TRBV6-3 and TRBJ2-1; 9 nucleotides agree with TRBD1. Germline loops: CDR1 MNHEY, CDR2 SVGEGT. This CDR3 comprises 15 residues. The V and J ends lost 0 bases and 5 bases, in that order; junction bases with no gene match: 2.

In this sample, this clonotype turned up many times. The CDR3 reads CASSLSAQRGGTQYF. The CDR3 nucleotides read TGTGCCAGCAGCTTATCAGCCCAGCGGGGTGGGACCCAGTACTTC. This chain uses TRBV7-2 with TRBJ2-5; 7 bases fit TRBD2. The CDR3 has 15 residues. Looked up from germline, CDR1 is SGHTA and CDR2 is FQGNSA. The V gene end was trimmed by 2 bases and the J gene end by 7 bases; junction bases not matched to a gene: 10.

This clonotype was recorded many times. The rearrangement uses TRBV15 and TRBJ2-7; possible D gene TRBD1, 5 bases. With 0 bases removed from V and 6 bases from J, the gap between germline ends came to 9 bases. The CDR3 has 13 amino acids. The germline V gene encodes CDR1 LNHNV and CDR2 YYDKDF (reference sequence). The CDR3 coding sequence is TGTGCCACCAGCAGAGACAGGGTGTCCGAGCAGTACTTC. Translation gives CATSRDRVSEQYF.